These 8 T cell receptor beta chains share one sample of origin, sequenced in a study of response to subunit inactivated influenza vaccine. One entry per CDR3 protein results from TCRdb running MiXCR on the RT-PCR reads. The table has 400,000 to 550,000 distinct CDR3 sequences, 25% seen once; the top ten hold 1.5% to 2%. This material consisted of CD4+ T cells sorted from PBMCs, taken more than 4 days after vaccination. Receptors were obtained from a man in his forties or fifties who received an inactivated influenza vaccine.

This sequence joins TRBV12-3 or TRBV12-4 and TRBJ1-1, with D possibly matching TRBD1 (6 bases). CDR3 length: 15 amino acids. V was cut by 5 bases and J by 4 bases, with 17 bases left in between. The CDR3 nucleotides are TGTGCCAGCAGTCCGGCACAGGGCTCGGGCACTGAAGCTTTCTTT. Translated, it gives CASSPAQGSGTEAFF.

This clonotype was counted many times. V and J are TRBV4-2 and TRBJ2-1, with 13 bases lining up with TRBD2. This CDR3 region has 17 residues. Germline CDR1 and CDR2: LGHNA and YNFKEQ. V trimming: 4 bases; J trimming: 4 bases; junction bases outside the gene matches: 7. The DNA of the CDR3 is TGTGCCAGCAGCCCCTGGACTAGCGGGGGCCAGTACAATGAGCAGTTCTTC. Encoded protein: CASSPWTSGGQYNEQFF.

This clonotype was counted only a few times. The chain combines TRBV10-3 with TRBJ2-3, with a possible D match to TRBD1 (8 bases). Trimming cost V 6 bases and J 1 base, with 17 bases left between them. CDR3 length equals 16 residues. Germline V gene lookup returns CDR1 ENHRY and CDR2 SYGVKD. CDR3 DNA sequence: TGTGCCATCAGCGGGGGGTCGGGACAGGGCACAGATACGCAGTATTTT. Protein product: CAISGGSGQGTDTQYF.

This clonotype has only a few counts. The chain combines TRBV29-1 with TRBJ2-5; D possibly corresponds to TRBD2 (6 bases). This CDR3 comprises 14 residues. Germline V gene sequence: CDR1 SQVTM, CDR2 ANQGSEA. V was trimmed by 5 bases and J by 4 bases, leaving 17 bases between them. The CDR3 region has the DNA TGCAGCGTTTCCGGAGGGACGATGGGAGAGACCCAGTACTTC. As protein: CSVSGGTMGETQYF.

The rearrangement links TRBV20-1 to TRBJ1-6, with a possible D match to TRBD1 (6 bases). Between the trimmed V and J ends, which lost 2 bases and 10 bases, there was a span of 18 bases. The CDR3 consists of 15 residues. CDR1 DFQATT and CDR2 SNEGSKA come from the germline V gene (reference sequence). The CDR3 protein is CSARKLRGDVSPLHF. DNA of the CDR3: TGCAGTGCTAGAAAACTTAGGGGGGACGTGTCACCCCTCCACTTT.

The gene calls are TRBV20-1 and TRBJ2-1; 11 positions agree with TRBD2. The length of the CDR3 is 14 residues. V trimming: 2 bases; J trimming: 10 bases; junction bases outside the gene matches: 7. Germline-derived CDR1 and CDR2 are DFQATT and SNEGSKA (reference sequence). The CDR3 DNA sequence: TGCAGTGCTAGACGTAGCGGGGGGGCGGAAGAGCAGTTCTTC. Protein product: CSARRSGGAEEQFF.

The V call is TRBV7-2, the J call TRBJ2-1, with TRBD2 identical over 11 bases. The V segment lost 2 bases and the J segment 6 bases; nucleotides outside the gene matches: 6. The germline V gene encodes CDR1 SGHTA and CDR2 FQGNSA. The CDR3 is 16 residues long. CDR3 DNA sequence: TGTGCCAGCAGCTTAACGGGACTAGCGGCCCTCAATGAGCAGTTCTTC. Translated, it gives CASSLTGLAALNEQFF.

The sample holds a few counts of this clonotype. The CDR3 loop reads CASSYSGTQNYYEQYF. CDR3 in DNA: TGTGCCAGCAGTTACTCAGGGACCCAAAACTACTACGAGCAGTACTTC. The chain carries TRBV6-2 or TRBV6-3 and TRBJ2-7; TRBD1 or TRBD2 may be the D gene (5 bases each). CDR1 and CDR2 from the germline V gene are MNHEY and SVGEGT. Trimming pared 0 bases from V and 3 bases from J, leaving 15 bases between. The CDR3 spans 16 residues.